One and the same sample provided the 29 T cell receptor beta chains below, sequenced in a study of technical replicates of blood from a few donors. Sequencing was performed with immunoSEQ multiplex PCR; in TCRdb, only in-frame clones are kept and a portion is missing. The table lists 70,000 to 85,000 clones, around 97% of them singletons. The sample comprised T cells isolated from PBMCs. The receptors here all came from a human donor in good health.

The V gene is TRBV5-1, the J gene TRBJ1-1; 8 nucleotides align to TRBD1. Germline V CDR1 and CDR2: SGHRS, YFSETQ. This CDR3 is 15 amino acids long. J was trimmed by 1 base and V by 4 bases; bases with no gene match: 6. CDR3 sequence: CASSLDRVTNTEAFF. The CDR3 DNA is TGCGCCAGCAGCCTGGACAGGGTTACGAACACTGAAGCTTTCTTT.

The chain combines TRBV15 with TRBJ2-3, with 7 bases that match TRBD1. The length of the CDR3 is 17 residues. From germline, CDR1 is LNHNV and CDR2 YYDKDF (reference sequence). V lost 2 bases, J lost 1 base, and 9 bases stayed unmatched. The CDR3 spells CATSRFEGARGTDTQYF. CDR3 nucleotide sequence: TGTGCCACCAGCAGATTCGAGGGGGCGCGAGGCACAGATACGCAGTATTTT. Looking up the rest from reference TRBV15 and TRBJ2-3 gives the full variable domain: DAMVIQNPRYQVTQFGKPVTLSCSQTLNHNVMYWYQQKSSQAPKLLFHYYDKDFNNEADTPDNFQSRRPNTSFCFLDIRSPGLGDTAMYLCATSRFEGARGTDTQYFGPGTRLTVL.

The chain links TRBV7-8 to TRBJ2-7, with D maybe TRBD1 (6 bases). Germline V gene data show CDR1 as SGHVS and CDR2 as FQNEAQ. The germline V and J ends were trimmed by 3 bases and 1 base, with 10 bases remaining between them. This CDR3 contains 14 residues. The chain's CDR3 is CASSFRQASYEQYF. The CDR3 DNA reads TGTGCCAGCAGCTTCCGACAGGCTTCCTACGAGCAGTACTTC.

V gene TRBV28 combines with J gene TRBJ2-7, with TRBD1 matching 7 bases. V lost 6 bases and J lost 3; bases outside the gene matches: 5. Per the germline V gene, CDR1 is MDHEN and CDR2 is SYDVKM. CDR3 size: 13 residues. The CDR3 protein is CASSRTGVYEQYF. DNA of the CDR3: TGTGCCAGCAGCCGGACAGGAGTCTACGAGCAGTACTTC.

The chain carries TRBV11-3 and TRBJ2-7; 7 bases match TRBD1. V shed 5 bases and J 5 bases; nucleotides not matched to a gene: 12. This CDR3 comprises 15 residues. Germline CDR1 SGHNT, CDR2 YENEEA. CDR3: CASSLTIQGVHEQYF. The DNA of the CDR3 is TGTGCCAGCAGCCTAACCATCCAGGGGGTCCACGAGCAGTACTTC. Full variable domain (outside the CDR3, taken from reference TRBV11-3 and TRBJ2-7): EAGVVQSPRYKIIEKKQPVAFWCNPISGHNTLYWYLQNLGQGPELLIRYENEEAVDDSQLPKDRFSAERLKGVDSTLKIQPAELGDSAVYLCASSLTIQGVHEQYFGPGTRLTVT.

This clone came up once. This sequence joins TRBV11-3 and TRBJ2-1, with 11 bases fitting TRBD2. The CDR3 runs to 15 residues. Trimming at V came to 1 base and at J to 6 bases, leaving 2 bases not matched to a gene. Per germline, CDR1 SGHNT and CDR2 YENEEA. CDR3 sequence: CASSLVAGGVNEQFF. The CDR3 nucleotides are TGTGCCAGCAGCTTAGTAGCGGGAGGGGTCAATGAGCAGTTCTTC.

This sequence joins TRBV2 and TRBJ1-5; a possible D gene is TRBD1 (6 bases). V lost 7 bases, J lost 6 bases, and 13 bases lay in between. Germline V gene sequence: CDR1 SNHLY, CDR2 FYNNEI. The CDR3 contains 13 residues. The CDR3 DNA is TGTGCCAGCACGCGGGGGGCTGGTCAGCCCCAGCATTTT. Amino acids: CASTRGAGQPQHF.

The rearrangement uses TRBV10-3 and TRBJ1-2; D is perhaps TRBD1 (6 bases). V lost 4 bases and J 3 bases, leaving 15 bases between the germline ends. CDR3 length equals 15 residues. The germline V gene has CDR1 ENHRY and CDR2 SYGVKD. DNA of the CDR3: TGTGCCATCAGTGTAGAGGGGGGGCGAGACTATGGCTACACCTTC. Translating it yields CAISVEGGRDYGYTF.

V usage is TRBV5-1 and J usage is TRBJ2-7; D perhaps matches TRBD2 (6 bases). V was trimmed by 1 base and J by 0 bases, leaving 11 bases between them. This CDR3 is built from 15 residues. Germline V gene lookup returns CDR1 SGHRS and CDR2 YFSETQ. Here the CDR3 DNA reads TGCGCCAGCAGCTTGAAGGACGGGAGCTCCTACGAGCAGTACTTC. Translating gives CASSLKDGSSYEQYF.

The chain employs TRBV5-1 and TRBJ2-3, with 8 positions matching TRBD2. CDR1 SGHRS and CDR2 YFSETQ come from the germline V gene. The CDR3 has 16 residues. V dropped 4 bases and J dropped 1; count of bases not matched to a gene: 8. The CDR3 sequence is CASSVRRGGGTDTQYF. In DNA, the CDR3 is TGCGCCAGCAGCGTCCGTCGGGGGGGTGGCACAGATACGCAGTATTTT.

This chain joins TRBV5-6 and TRBJ1-1; weak D call: TRBD1 (6 bases). CDR1 and CDR2 from the germline V gene are SGHDT and YYEEEE. The CDR3 runs to 14 residues. V lost 5 bases and J 11 bases, leaving 22 bases between the germline ends. The CDR3 DNA reads TGTGCCAGCAGTACCGGGACAATCTCTAGGAGGGCTTTCTTT. It is translated as CASSTGTISRRAFF.

This chain joins TRBV28 and TRBJ2-1; possible D gene TRBD1, 5 bases. This CDR3 region has 19 residues. Germline V lookup: CDR1 MDHEN, CDR2 SYDVKM. V was trimmed by 6 bases and J by 3 bases, leaving 27 bases between them. CDR3 amino acids: CASSLTRYPGASGYNEQFF. The CDR3, as DNA: TGTGCCAGCAGCCTCACACGTTACCCTGGGGCTAGTGGCTACAATGAGCAGTTCTTC. Full variable domain (rest looked up from reference TRBV28 and TRBJ2-1): DVKVTQSSRYLVKRTGEKVFLECVQDMDHENMFWYRQDPGLGLRLIYFSYDVKMKEKGDIPEGYSVSREKKERFSLILESASTNQTSMYLCASSLTRYPGASGYNEQFFGPGTRLTVL.

The chain links TRBV14 to TRBJ2-7, with D perhaps matching TRBD1 (5 bases). Germline values: CDR1 SGHDN, CDR2 FVKESK. The germline V and J ends were trimmed by 0 bases and 1 base, with 13 bases remaining between them. The CDR3 has 16 amino acids. The CDR3 nucleotides are TGTGCCAGCAGCCAAGATGGGGCAGGGAAATCCTACGAGCAGTACTTC. Translated: CASSQDGAGKSYEQYF. Full variable domain (remainder filled in from reference TRBV14 and TRBJ2-7): EAGVTQFPSHSVIEKGQTVTLRCDPISGHDNLYWYRRVMGKEIKFLLHFVKESKQDESGMPNNRFLAERTGGTYSTLKVQPAELEDSGVYFCASSQDGAGKSYEQYFGPGTRLTVT.

This chain joins TRBV6-5 and TRBJ2-5; 8 positions agree with TRBD2. Trimming cost V 2 bases and J 1 base; bases outside gene matches: 0. Germline V CDR1 and CDR2: MNHEY, SVGAGI. The CDR3 contains 14 residues. Here the CDR3 reads CASSYAGGQETQYF. As DNA, the CDR3 is TGTGCCAGCAGTTACGCGGGGGGCCAAGAGACCCAGTACTTC.

This chain links TRBV2 with TRBJ2-7; perhaps TRBD2 as D (6 bases). With 6 bases removed from V and 5 bases from J, the gap between germline ends came to 29 bases. This CDR3 comprises 18 residues. CDR1 SNHLY and CDR2 FYNNEI come from the germline V gene. CDR3 loop: CASRDPRLVEGLYHEQYF. The CDR3 nucleotides read TGTGCCAGCAGAGACCCAAGACTCGTGGAGGGCCTGTACCACGAGCAGTACTTC.

In its sample, this clone was seen once. This rearrangement joins TRBV4-1 to TRBJ1-2; D is uncertain. The CDR3 consists of 15 residues. Germline CDR1 is MGHRA and CDR2 is YSYEKL. The V end was cut by 1 base, the J end by 2 bases, with 11 bases between. The CDR3 nucleotides read TGCGCCAGCAGCCAAGTCAAGACCGGGAACTATGGCTACACCTTC. This gives the protein CASSQVKTGNYGYTF.

J is TRBJ1-2 and V is TRBV6-6; TRBD1 aligns across 8 bases. The CDR3 spans 14 residues. Trimming at V came to 5 bases and at J to 0 bases, leaving 2 bases not matched to a gene. In germline, CDR1 is MNHNY, CDR2 SVGAGI (reference sequence). CDR3 residues: CASSDRGTNYGYTF. The CDR3 nucleotides read TGTGCCAGCAGTGACAGGGGTACTAACTATGGCTACACCTTC.

This rearrangement joins TRBV2 to TRBJ2-5; D might be TRBD1 (6 bases). Trimming stripped 5 bases from V and 0 bases from J, with 10 bases between. Germline V gives CDR1 SNHLY, CDR2 FYNNEI. The CDR3 covers 14 residues. The CDR3 here is CASSQTGNQETQYF. The DNA of the CDR3 is TGTGCCAGCAGTCAGACAGGCAACCAAGAGACCCAGTACTTC.

The CDR3 sequence is CASRTLAGEYNEQFF. The CDR3, as DNA: TGTGCCAGCAGAACTCTAGCGGGGGAGTACAATGAGCAGTTCTTC. The rearrangement joins TRBV6-4 to TRBJ2-1, with 10 nucleotides matching TRBD2. J gave up 4 bases and V 6 bases, and 6 bases lay outside the gene matches. This CDR3 region has 15 residues. Germline V gene sequence: CDR1 MRHNA, CDR2 SNTAGT.

The CDR3 DNA follows: TGTGCCACAGCGAGTATGTACTCCTACGAGCAGTACTTC. This translates into CATASMYSYEQYF. The chain carries TRBV2 and TRBJ2-7; D gene ambiguous. V gave up 10 bases and J gave up 0 bases, with 13 bases separating them. Germline CDR1 and CDR2: SNHLY and FYNNEI. This CDR3 spans 13 amino acids.

The DNA for the CDR3 is TGCGCCAGCAGCTCAGGGCCAACTAATGAAAAACTGTTTTTT. Translated, it gives CASSSGPTNEKLFF. This chain connects TRBV5-1 to TRBJ1-4, with D tentatively TRBD1 (5 bases). In germline, CDR1 is SGHRS, CDR2 YFSETQ. V was shortened by 3 bases and J by 0 bases, with 6 bases between the two germline ends. The CDR3 totals 14 residues. Using reference TRBV5-1 and TRBJ1-4 for the parts outside the CDR3, the full variable domain is KAGVTQTPRYLIKTRGQQVTLSCSPISGHRSVSWYQQTPGQGLQFLFEYFSETQRNKGNFPGRFSGRQFSNSRSEMNVSTLELGDSALYLCASSSGPTNEKLFFGSGTQLSVL.

V is TRBV4-1 and J is TRBJ2-7; 8 bases map to TRBD2. The CDR3 loop spans 19 amino acids. The germline gives CDR1 MGHRA, CDR2 YSYEKL. Germline trimming cut 4 bases from V and 3 bases from J; bases unmatched to any gene: 20. The CDR3: CASSPRKPTQAGEFYEQYF. The CDR3 DNA follows: TGCGCCAGCAGCCCAAGAAAACCGACCCAAGCGGGAGAGTTCTACGAGCAGTACTTC.

The rearrangement joins TRBV6-5 to TRBJ2-2; TRBD2 matches at 9 bases. Trimming took 10 bases from V and 4 from J; bases not matched to a gene: 7. CDR1 MNHEY and CDR2 SVGAGI come from the germline V gene. CDR3 length: 14 amino acids. DNA of the CDR3: TGTGCCACTGCGGGAGGGCCGGGCACCGGGGAGCTGTTTTTT. Protein: CATAGGPGTGELFF.

In this sample, this clone turned up once. The chain has TRBV7-3 and TRBJ2-1; 8 bases map to TRBD1. The CDR3 is 11 amino acids. In germline, CDR1 is SGHTA, CDR2 FQGTGA. J lost 12 bases, V lost 5 bases, and 3 bases had no gene match. CDR3 coding DNA: TGTGCCAGCAGCGAAGGGACAGGGCAGTTCTTC. It is translated as CASSEGTGQFF.

This sequence joins TRBV2 and TRBJ2-1; 7 positions agree with TRBD2. CDR1 and CDR2 (germline): SNHLY, FYNNEI. V trimming: 7 bases; J trimming: 7 bases; junction bases outside the gene matches: 13. This CDR3 spans 15 amino acids. CDR3 DNA: TGTGCCAGCATCCGAGAGGCGGGAGTTAGGAATGAGCAGTTCTTC. Its translation: CASIREAGVRNEQFF. The full variable domain, rest sourced from reference TRBV2 and TRBJ2-1, is EPEVTQTPSHQVTQMGQEVILRCVPISNHLYFYWYRQILGQKVEFLVSFYNNEISEKSEIFDDQFSVERPDGSNFTLKIRSTKLEDSAMYFCASIREAGVRNEQFFGPGTRLTVL.

The V call is TRBV2, the J call TRBJ1-1; possibly TRBD1 for D (5 bases). The V gene lost 7 bases and the J gene lost 1 base, with 10 bases spanning the gap. The CDR3 loop spans 13 amino acids. Germline V CDR1 and CDR2: SNHLY, FYNNEI. In DNA, the CDR3 is TGTGCCAGCAAGAACGACAGGAACACTGAAGCTTTCTTT. The encoded protein is CASKNDRNTEAFF. Full variable domain (outside the CDR3, taken from reference TRBV2 and TRBJ1-1): EPEVTQTPSHQVTQMGQEVILRCVPISNHLYFYWYRQILGQKVEFLVSFYNNEISEKSEIFDDQFSVERPDGSNFTLKIRSTKLEDSAMYFCASKNDRNTEAFFGQGTRLTVV.

The sample holds one count of this clone. This rearrangement joins TRBV11-2 to TRBJ2-6; D is unclear. Trimming removed 5 bases from V and 0 bases from J, with 20 bases in between. The CDR3 totals 19 residues. Germline assignment: CDR1 SGHAT and CDR2 FQNNGV. The CDR3 sequence is CASSTPRRVSLSGANVLTF. CDR3 in DNA: TGTGCCAGCAGCACCCCCCGTCGGGTCTCTCTCTCTGGGGCCAACGTCCTGACTTTC.

The V gene is TRBV19, the J gene TRBJ2-5; 8 bases fit TRBD2. The germline gives CDR1 LNHDA, CDR2 SQIVND (reference sequence). Germline trimming cut 1 base from V and 5 bases from J; bases unmatched to any gene: 12. CDR3 length equals 17 residues. The CDR3 here is CASSIGAGVSLTETQYF. DNA for the CDR3: TGTGCCAGTAGTATAGGAGCGGGAGTTTCATTGACGGAGACCCAGTACTTC.

The J gene is TRBJ2-5, the V gene TRBV11-2, with D maybe TRBD1 (6 bases). Germline V lookup: CDR1 SGHAT, CDR2 FQNNGV. Trimming took 3 bases from V and 5 from J, leaving 10 bases between them. The CDR3 runs 13 residues. For the CDR3, the DNA is TGTGCCAGCAGCTTTGGACAGATGGAGACCCAGTACTTC. It is translated as CASSFGQMETQYF.